Shown below are 8 T cell receptor beta chains from a single sample sequenced in a study of CD8 T cells in Susac syndrome. RNA amounts of about 0.5 to 1 ug underwent reverse transcription with random hexamers. TCRdb re-analysed the immunoSEQ multiplex PCR reads in MiXCR, keeping a single row per CDR3 protein. The repertoire holds approximately 190,000 distinct CDR3 sequences, with around 95% as singletons. Sample: CD8+ T cells from PBMCs. The receptors stem from a human donor with Susac syndrome.

The chain employs TRBV20-1 and TRBJ2-1; TRBD2 matches 9 bases. CDR1 and CDR2 from the germline V gene are DFQATT and SNEGSKA (reference sequence). The CDR3 spans 17 residues. Unmatched junction bases numbered 13, after V lost 0 bases and J lost 7 bases. The CDR3 DNA is TGCAGTGCTAGAGATTCTCTTGCGGGGGGGCCCAGGAATGAGCAGTTCTTC. This encodes CSARDSLAGGPRNEQFF.

This clonotype was counted only a few times. V and J are TRBV11-2 and TRBJ2-7; D is unclear. This CDR3 has 14 amino acids. The germline CDR1 and CDR2 sequences are SGHAT and FQNNGV. The V end lost 1 base, the J end lost 2 bases, and 9 bases lay between the germline ends. The CDR3 protein is CASSLVAKPYEQYF. CDR3 nucleotides: TGTGCCAGCAGCTTAGTGGCCAAGCCCTACGAGCAGTACTTC.

This chain connects TRBV12-3 or TRBV12-4 to TRBJ2-1; the D gene is possibly TRBD1 (5 bases). Between the trimmed V and J ends, which lost 7 bases and 9 bases, there was a span of 25 bases. CDR3 length equals 16 residues. CDR3 sequence reads: CASTNLYPGHRLEQFF. Written as DNA, the CDR3 is TGTGCCAGCACCAACCTCTACCCCGGACACCGCCTTGAGCAGTTCTTC.

This sequence joins TRBV5-1 and TRBJ2-2; D ambiguous. The CDR3 loop spans 15 amino acids. Germline V gene sequence: CDR1 SGHRS, CDR2 YFSETQ. With 0 bases removed from V and 0 bases from J, the gap between germline ends came to 6 bases. In nucleotides, the CDR3 is TGCGCCAGCAGCTTGGTGGCTTCGAACACCGGGGAGCTGTTTTTT. Protein: CASSLVASNTGELFF. The variable domain in full, completed from reference TRBV5-1 and TRBJ2-2, reads KAGVTQTPRYLIKTRGQQVTLSCSPISGHRSVSWYQQTPGQGLQFLFEYFSETQRNKGNFPGRFSGRQFSNSRSEMNVSTLELGDSALYLCASSLVASNTGELFFGEGSRLTVL.

The V gene is TRBV9, the J gene TRBJ1-2; D call uncertain. The CDR3 extends over 14 amino acids. Between the trimmed V and J ends, which lost 4 bases and 5 bases, there was a span of 15 bases. Germline V lookup: CDR1 SGDLS, CDR2 YYNGEE. CDR3 region: CASSQSDGPYGYTF. The DNA of the CDR3 is TGTGCCAGCAGCCAGTCGGACGGTCCGTATGGCTACACCTTC.

J is TRBJ2-1 and V is TRBV9; 8 bases are a match to TRBD1. The germline CDR1 and CDR2 sequences are SGDLS and YYNGEE. The CDR3 sequence is 15 residues long. V shed 0 bases, J shed 3 bases, and the junction held 2 bases outside the gene matches. CDR3 nucleotides: TGTGCCAGCAGCGTAGCGGACAGGGTCTACAATGAGCAGTTCTTC. Protein: CASSVADRVYNEQFF. Full variable domain (missing parts from reference TRBV9 and TRBJ2-1): DSGVTQTPKHLITATGQRVTLRCSPRSGDLSVYWYQQSLDQGLQFLIQYYNGEERAKGNILERFSAQQFPDLHSELNLSSLELGDSALYFCASSVADRVYNEQFFGPGTRLTVL.

The rearrangement links TRBV5-1 to TRBJ1-1; TRBD1 matches 9 bases. V was clipped by 3 bases and J by 3 bases; unmatched bases: 6. The CDR3 loop spans 15 amino acids. The V gene's germline CDR1 is SGHRS and CDR2 YFSETQ. The CDR3 loop reads CASSWGGTGYTEAFF. CDR3 bases: TGCGCCAGCAGCTGGGGAGGGACAGGGTACACTGAAGCTTTCTTT.

The CDR3, as DNA: TGTGCCAGCAGCTTAGAGGGACAGGGAGCGTCACCCCTCCACTTT. Translated: CASSLEGQGASPLHF. The chain joins TRBV7-6 to TRBJ1-6; the match to TRBD1 covers 9 bases. V trimming: 1 base; J trimming: 10 bases; junction bases outside the gene matches: 5. The CDR3 is 15 amino acids. Germline-derived CDR1 and CDR2 are SGHVS and FNYEAQ.